This is a list of T cell receptor beta chains from one sample in a study of molecular identifiers for immune sequencing clone quantification. TCRdb re-derived calls from the PCR reads in MiXCR, one entry per CDR3 protein. The sample holds about 500,000 distinct CDR3 sequences; about a fifth are singletons and the top ten take 0.65% to 0.95%. The sequenced sample was naive CD8+ T cells from blood, with Jurkat cell RNA spiked in. The source of these receptors is a human donor in good health. Some libraries in this study had Jurkat cell RNA spiked in. The CDR3 runs from the conserved cysteine through the conserved F or W. A D gene is named only where the DNA matches it firmly. Expanded clones are given a class, and other clones once, few, many or no size at all.

CASSQWGGGVADEQYF	TGCGCCAGCAGCCAATGGGGAGGGGGCGTAGCCGACGAGCAGTACTTC	TRBV4-3	.	.	TRBJ2-7
CASSQDASLRDEQFF	TGCGCCAGCAGCCAAGATGCTTCTCTCCGGGATGAGCAGTTCTTC	TRBV4-3	few	.	TRBJ2-1
CASSLSGGPAGELLF	TGTGCCAGCAGCCTCAGCGGGGGGCCAGCCGGGGAGCTGCTTTTT	TRBV7-9	.	TRBD2	TRBJ2-2
CASAYGGPLGAFF	TGTGCCAGCGCCTACGGCGGTCCTCTCGGGGCTTTCTTT	TRBV6-6	few	.	TRBJ1-1
CASSEGVGNQPQHF	TGTGCCAGCAGTGAAGGCGTCGGCAATCAGCCCCAGCATTTT	TRBV6-2/TRBV6-3	many	.	TRBJ1-5
CASSQAGGQNYGYTF	TGCGCCAGCAGCCAAGCCGGGGGACAGAACTATGGCTACACCTTC	TRBV4-3	.	TRBD1	TRBJ1-2
CASGHGTGTDTQYF	TGTGCTAGTGGTCATGGGACAGGGACAGATACGCAGTATTTT	TRBV12-5	few	TRBD1	TRBJ2-3
CASSLLYSPNLGEKLFF	TGTGCCAGCAGTTTATTATACTCTCCTAACTTGGGTGAAAAACTGTTTTTT	TRBV27	few	.	TRBJ1-4
CASCRLAECGDEQFF	TGTGCTAGCTGTCGACTAGCGGAGTGCGGAGATGAGCAGTTCTTC	TRBV7-7	many	TRBD2	TRBJ2-1
CASSPIKVFDTEAFF	TGTGCCAGCAGCCCTATTAAGGTTTTTGACACTGAAGCTTTCTTT	TRBV14	many	.	TRBJ1-1
CASSPMTGNTEAFF	TGCGCCAGCAGCCCAATGACAGGGAACACTGAAGCTTTCTTT	TRBV4-1	many	.	TRBJ1-1
CASSFSLSYEQYF	TGTGCCAGCAGTTTTAGTCTCAGCTACGAGCAGTACTTC	TRBV28	many	.	TRBJ2-7
CASSFVRYTGELFF	TGTGCCAGCAGCTTTGTTCGTTACACCGGGGAGCTGTTTTTT	TRBV7-9	.	.	TRBJ2-2
CASSLGPSGTTQGHEQYF	TGCGCCAGCAGCTTGGGGCCTAGCGGAACAACCCAGGGCCACGAGCAGTACTTC	TRBV4-1	few	TRBD2	TRBJ2-7
CASSFRMVGELFF	TGTGCCAGCAGTTTTAGGATGGTCGGGGAGCTGTTTTTT	TRBV28	many	.	TRBJ2-2
CASSYGAGAGYSNQPQHF	TGTGCCAGCAGTTACGGTGCAGGAGCAGGGTATAGCAATCAGCCCCAGCATTTT	TRBV6-2/TRBV6-3	.	.	TRBJ1-5
CASSYSLSGNEQFF	TGTGCCAGCAGTTACTCGTTGTCTGGGAATGAGCAGTTCTTC	TRBV6-2/TRBV6-3	.	.	TRBJ2-1
CASSQEFGLAGLYEQYF	TGCGCCAGCAGCCAAGAGTTCGGCCTAGCGGGGCTCTACGAGCAGTACTTC	TRBV4-3	.	TRBD2	TRBJ2-7
CASSLSRTGTYTEAFF	TGTGCCAGCAGTTTATCGCGAACAGGAACTTACACTGAAGCTTTCTTT	TRBV27	.	.	TRBJ1-1
CASSQDALTGATNYGYTF	TGCGCCAGCAGCCAAGATGCCCTCACGGGTGCTACTAACTATGGCTACACCTTC	TRBV4-3	few	.	TRBJ1-2
CASSPLLNTEAFF	TGTGCCAGCAGCCCCCTCCTGAACACTGAAGCTTTCTTT	TRBV9	many	.	TRBJ1-1
CASSQGTASVQFF	TGCGCCAGCAGCCAAGGTACGGCTAGCGTGCAGTTCTTC	TRBV4-3	many	.	TRBJ2-1
CSVEDTSGRYEQYF	TGCAGCGTTGAAGATACTAGCGGGAGATACGAGCAGTACTTC	TRBV29-1	many	TRBD2	TRBJ2-7
CASSQDRDRMNTGELFF	TGCGCCAGCAGCCAAGATCGGGACAGAATGAACACCGGGGAGCTGTTTTTT	TRBV4-3	once	TRBD1	TRBJ2-2
CASSPIDPLGSSNQPQHF	TGTGCCAGCAGTCCAATTGACCCACTGGGGTCAAGCAATCAGCCCCAGCATTTT	TRBV12-3/TRBV12-4	many	.	TRBJ1-5
CVTHWTESYEQYF	TGTGTCACACATTGGACAGAATCCTACGAGCAGTACTTC	TRBV6-1	.	.	TRBJ2-7
CASSPRTGDPTDTQYF	TGTGCCAGCAGCCCCAGGACAGGGGACCCCACAGATACGCAGTATTTT	TRBV11-2	.	TRBD1	TRBJ2-3
CASSIASRGFSDEQFF	TGTGCCAGTAGTATAGCGTCAAGGGGGTTTTCCGATGAGCAGTTCTTC	TRBV19	few	.	TRBJ2-1
CASSMSGRSYEQYF	TGTGCCAGTAGTATGAGTGGGCGCTCCTACGAGCAGTACTTC	TRBV19	.	.	TRBJ2-7
CASSSTYPGTEGLAGVDEQFF	TGTGCCAGCAGTTCAACCTACCCCGGGACAGAAGGACTAGCGGGAGTTGATGAGCAGTTCTTC	TRBV27	.	TRBD2	TRBJ2-1
CASSVERYQETQYF	TGTGCCAGCAGCGTAGAAAGGTACCAAGAGACCCAGTACTTC	TRBV9	many	.	TRBJ2-5
CASSPLDSANTGELFF	TGTGCCAGCAGCCCCTTGGACAGCGCGAACACCGGGGAGCTGTTTTTT	TRBV7-3	.	.	TRBJ2-2
CASSIEDGALLEQYF	TGTGCCAGTAGTATAGAAGACGGAGCCCTTCTCGAGCAGTACTTC	TRBV19	few	.	TRBJ2-7
CASSRALAGDYEQYF	TGTGCCAGCAGCCGCGCACTAGCGGGGGACTACGAGCAGTACTTC	TRBV5-4	many	TRBD2	TRBJ2-7
CASQGFAGANVLTF	TGTGCCAGCCAGGGGTTTGCTGGGGCCAACGTCCTGACTTTC	TRBV7-9	many	.	TRBJ2-6
CASSYASGAQYEQYF	TGTGCCAGCAGTTACGCTAGCGGGGCCCAATACGAGCAGTACTTC	TRBV6-2/TRBV6-3	.	TRBD2	TRBJ2-7
CASSQVGHRSYNEQFF	TGCGCCAGCAGCCAAGTGGGGCATCGATCCTACAATGAGCAGTTCTTC	TRBV4-3	.	.	TRBJ2-1
CASSRRQGSYEQYF	TGTGCCAGCAGTCGGCGACAAGGGTCGTACGAGCAGTACTTC	TRBV6-2/TRBV6-3	few	.	TRBJ2-7
CASSLQMGSYEQHF	TGTGCCAGCAGTCTTCAAATGGGGTCCTACGAGCAGCACTTC	TRBV28	.	.	TRBJ2-7
CASRKDISGTDTQYF	TGTGCCAGCAGGAAAGACATCTCTGGCACAGATACGCAGTATTTT	TRBV6-1	many	.	TRBJ2-3
CASSLLEGAADTQYF	TGTGCCAGCAGTTTACTGGAGGGGGCGGCAGATACGCAGTATTTT	TRBV28	many	.	TRBJ2-3
CASSFYGTGNEKLFF	TGTGCCAGCAGCTTCTATGGAACAGGGAATGAAAAACTGTTTTTT	TRBV5-4	.	.	TRBJ1-4
CASSPAGLAQYF	TGTGCCAGCAGCCCGGCCGGGTTAGCGCAGTATTTT	TRBV5-6	many	.	TRBJ2-3
CASRAEWGGMNTEAFF	TGTGCCAGCAGAGCAGAATGGGGGGGGATGAACACTGAAGCTTTCTTT	TRBV28	.	.	TRBJ1-1
CAITEDRAVSYEQYF	TGTGCCATCACGGAGGACAGGGCCGTGTCCTACGAGCAGTACTTC	TRBV10-3	once	TRBD1	TRBJ2-7
CASSQSVNTEAFF	TGCGCCAGCAGCCAATCTGTGAACACTGAAGCTTTCTTT	TRBV4-1	.	.	TRBJ1-1
CASSQAGWGLADTQYF	TGCGCCAGCAGCCAAGCTGGGTGGGGGTTGGCAGATACGCAGTATTTT	TRBV4-1	few	.	TRBJ2-3
CASSYYGHNEQFF	TGTGCCAGCAGTTACTATGGCCACAATGAGCAGTTCTTC	TRBV6-2/TRBV6-3	few	.	TRBJ2-1
CASSPLGAGQHF	TGTGCCAGCAGTCCCCTCGGTGCGGGCCAGCATTTT	TRBV12-3/TRBV12-4	.	.	TRBJ1-5
CASSPDQGVNTEAFF	TGCGCCAGCAGCCCAGATCAGGGGGTGAACACTGAAGCTTTCTTT	TRBV4-3	few	TRBD1	TRBJ1-1
CASSVWDRGEEQYF	TGTGCCAGCAGCGTATGGGACAGGGGAGAAGAGCAGTACTTC	TRBV9	.	TRBD1	TRBJ2-7
CASSLEGIAKNIQYF	TGTGCCAGCAGCCTTGAGGGGATAGCCAAAAACATTCAGTACTTC	TRBV6-1	.	.	TRBJ2-4
CASSVDGSRDEQYF	TGTGCCAGCAGCGTAGATGGGTCGCGGGACGAGCAGTACTTC	TRBV9	many	.	TRBJ2-7